Following are 2 T cell receptor beta chains from one sample sequenced in a study of beta chain features in type 1 diabetes. cDNA synthesis used the whole RNA isolate, giving expressed TCRB sequences. Data came from immunoSEQ multiplex PCR; TCRdb stores just in-frame clones and leaves some out. The data contain roughly 400,000 clones, over 13% of them seen just once; the ten biggest clones take up around 0.02%. The sequenced material came from naive CD4+ T cells from blood. These receptors were collected from a woman between 18 and 30 years old in good health.

The chain employs TRBV9 and TRBJ1-2, with D hard to call. The germline V gene encodes CDR1 SGDLS and CDR2 YYNGEE. The germline V and J ends were trimmed by 2 bases and 0 bases, with 11 bases remaining between them. CDR3 length equals 15 residues. DNA for the CDR3: TGTGCCAGCAGCGTGGGAGCTCTAGCTAACTATGGCTACACCTTC. Its protein is CASSVGALANYGYTF.

The chain has TRBV11-2 and TRBJ2-2; 8 nucleotides agree with TRBD2. Germline V lookup: CDR1 SGHAT, CDR2 FQNNGV. The ends lost 5 bases at V and 1 base at J; junction bases unmatched: 15. This CDR3 has 19 amino acids. CDR3 coding DNA: TGTGCCAGCAGCCACTCTCGGGGGGGGTGGTCGGTGAACACCGGGGAGCTGTTTTTT. Protein sequence: CASSHSRGGWSVNTGELFF.